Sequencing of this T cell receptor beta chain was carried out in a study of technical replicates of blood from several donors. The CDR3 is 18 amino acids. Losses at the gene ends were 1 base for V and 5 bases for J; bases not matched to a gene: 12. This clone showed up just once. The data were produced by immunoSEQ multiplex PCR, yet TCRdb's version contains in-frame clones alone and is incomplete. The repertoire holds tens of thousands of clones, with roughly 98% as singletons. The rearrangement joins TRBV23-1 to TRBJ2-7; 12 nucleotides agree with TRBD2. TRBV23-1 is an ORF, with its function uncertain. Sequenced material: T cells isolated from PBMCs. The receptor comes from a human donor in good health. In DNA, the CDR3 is TGCGCCAGCAGTCAATTTCCGTCTAGCGGGAGGGCCTACAACGAGCAGTACTTC. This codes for CASSQFPSSGRAYNEQYF.